This T cell receptor (beta chain) originates from a study of response to subunit inactivated influenza vaccine. Germline V gene lookup returns CDR1 DFQATT and CDR2 SNEGSKA (reference sequence). With V trimmed by 0 bases and J by 6 bases, 9 bases remained unmatched. This CDR3 contains 16 residues. Regarding the study as a whole: It was suggested by the authors that few new T cells are recruited by each seasonal influenza vaccination.

The sample holds many counts of this clonotype. The antigen is unknown. In TCRdb, the RT-PCR reads were re-called with MiXCR into one record per CDR3 protein. The sample has 550,000 to 600,000 distinct CDR3 sequences, about 12% seen once; the top ten hold roughly 10%. This receptor was taken from a man aged 45 to 65 who received an inactivated influenza vaccine. The chain recombines TRBV20-1 with TRBJ2-1; 9 bases are a match to TRBD2. Sequencing was performed on PBMCs from blood, taken on the day of vaccination. CDR3 nucleotide sequence: TGCAGTGCTAGAGAGCCCGGGACTAGCCGGGTCAATGAGCAGTTCTTC. It encodes CSAREPGTSRVNEQFF.